The TCR beta chain described here comes from a study of response to subunit inactivated influenza vaccine. Study results and limitations: Each seasonal flu vaccination may recruit only limited new T cells, authors suggested.

As to this clonotype: The antigen remains undetermined.

TCRdb processed the RT-PCR reads anew with MiXCR; each CDR3 protein has one entry. The table records hundreds of thousands of distinct CDR3 sequences, less than 20% of them present only once. With 1 base clipped from V and 7 bases from J, the junction kept 10 bases outside the gene matches. The CDR3 runs 17 residues. From germline, CDR1 is SGHTA and CDR2 FQGTGA. Here the sequenced sample was PBMCs from blood, taken 12 days after vaccination. This chain uses TRBV7-3 with TRBJ2-1; 10 nucleotides line up with TRBD2. The receptor's source is a man aged 45 to 65 who received an inactivated influenza vaccine. CDR3: CASSLMPSGRETNEQFF. Written as DNA, the CDR3 is TGTGCCAGCAGCTTAATGCCTAGCGGGAGAGAAACTAATGAGCAGTTCTTC.